This passage covers 15 T cell receptor beta chains from one sample sequenced in a study of early stage breast cancer tumors. Data came from immunoSEQ multiplex PCR; TCRdb stores just in-frame clones and leaves some out. The sample has fewer than 90,000 clones, 65% to 80% seen once. The sequenced sample was blood. Receptor source: a person between 60 and 69 years old with breast cancer.

The chain recombines TRBV18 with TRBJ2-7; TRBD2 matches at 8 bases. Germline V gene lookup returns CDR1 KGHSH and CDR2 LQKENI. The CDR3 contains 17 residues. Trimming took 1 base from V and 2 from J; bases not matched to a gene: 10. CDR3 region: CASSPLGAGAAPYEQYF. CDR3 nucleotides: TGTGCCAGCTCACCACTTGGAGCGGGGGCGGCCCCCTACGAGCAGTACTTC.

The chain is built from TRBV19 and TRBJ2-1; tentatively, D is TRBD2 (5 bases). V lost 4 bases and J 5 bases, leaving 18 bases between the germline ends. CDR1 and CDR2 from the germline V gene are LNHDA and SQIVND (reference sequence). CDR3 length: 16 amino acids. Here the CDR3 reads CASSTRLKAENNEQFF. CDR3 DNA: TGTGCCAGTAGTACGCGACTGAAAGCGGAGAACAATGAGCAGTTCTTC. The variable domain in full, completed from reference TRBV19 and TRBJ2-1, reads DGGITQSPKYLFRKEGQNVTLSCEQNLNHDAMYWYRQDPGQGLRLIYYSQIVNDFQKGDIAEGYSVSREKKESFPLTVTSAQKNPTAFYLCASSTRLKAENNEQFFGPGTRLTVL.

V usage is TRBV11-3 and J usage is TRBJ1-5; no definite D call. Germline loops: CDR1 SGHNT, CDR2 YENEEA. V shed 8 bases and J shed 6 bases, with 32 bases lying between them. This CDR3 spans 19 amino acids. CDR3 sequence (DNA): TGTGCCAGCCCCCTAAAGATCCTTTTTCTCCCTAAAAGTCGTCAGCCCCAGCATTTT. This translates into CASPLKILFLPKSRQPQHF.

The rearrangement joins TRBV4-3 to TRBJ2-1; 11 positions agree with TRBD2. Germline V lookup: CDR1 LGHNA, CDR2 YSLEER. The CDR3 has 16 residues. V dropped 1 base and J dropped 9; count of bases not matched to a gene: 8. CDR3 region: CASSQVVAGGPGEQFF. CDR3 bases: TGCGCCAGCAGCCAAGTGGTAGCGGGAGGGCCGGGTGAGCAGTTCTTC.

V is TRBV7-2 and J is TRBJ1-2, with a weak D call TRBD1 (5 bases). Trimming shortened V by 1 base and J by 4 bases, and 13 bases separated the two germline ends. The CDR3 loop spans 15 amino acids. Germline CDR1 SGHTA, CDR2 FQGNSA. The CDR3 protein is CASSLGAGRGYGYTF. CDR3 bases: TGTGCCAGCAGCTTAGGGGCAGGGAGAGGCTATGGCTACACCTTC.

The genes are TRBV6-1 and TRBJ1-2, with D possibly being TRBD1 (6 bases). In germline, CDR1 is MNHNS, CDR2 SASEGT. CDR3 length: 15 residues. V lost 6 bases and J 6 bases, leaving 20 bases between the germline ends. The CDR3 bases are TGTGCCAGCAGACCCACGGGAAACAGGGAGCATGGCTACACCTTC. Residues: CASRPTGNREHGYTF.

In this sample, this clone turned up once. This chain connects TRBV6-5 to TRBJ2-7, with D possibly called TRBD1 or TRBD2 (5 bases each). The V gene's germline CDR1 is MNHEY and CDR2 SVGAGI. Trimming removed 0 bases from V and 6 bases from J, with 15 bases in between. The CDR3 runs to 15 residues. The CDR3 is CASSYSGTGPGEQYF. CDR3 coding DNA: TGTGCCAGCAGTTACTCTGGGACGGGCCCGGGCGAGCAGTACTTC.

The chain combines TRBV5-1 with TRBJ2-5; 8 bases are a match to TRBD1. With V trimmed by 0 bases and J by 6 bases, 10 bases remained unmatched. Per germline, CDR1 SGHRS and CDR2 YFSETQ. The length of the CDR3 is 16 residues. The CDR3 is CASSLDSRDRRKTQYF. The CDR3 DNA is TGCGCCAGCAGCTTGGACAGTAGGGACAGGAGGAAGACCCAGTACTTC.

Concerning this clone: Germline and junction disagree at one end, which may indicate a read error. CDR3 amino acids: CAISAGVGRGDTTGELFF. CDR3 nucleotide sequence: TGTGCCATCAGTGCTGGAGTGGGGCGTGGGGACACCACCGGAGAGCTGTTTTTT. The chain uses TRBV10-3 and TRBJ2-2; D may be TRBD1 (6 bases). This CDR3 comprises 18 residues. From germline, CDR1 is ENHRY and CDR2 SYGVKD.

The genes are TRBV6-1 and TRBJ1-2, with TRBD1 matching over 8 bases. This CDR3 contains 14 residues. V was clipped by 6 bases and J by 7 bases; unmatched bases: 10. Per the germline V gene, CDR1 is MNHNS and CDR2 is SASEGT. The CDR3 region has the DNA TGTGCCAGCAGGGAGGATCAGGGGGCCGGTGGCTACACCTTC. It codes for CASREDQGAGGYTF.

The count of this clone is one. This chain connects TRBV7-8 to TRBJ1-3; possible D gene TRBD1, 5 bases. CDR1 is SGHVS, CDR2 FQNEAQ, per germline. The V gene lost 6 bases and the J gene lost 2 bases, with 11 bases spanning the gap. The CDR3 length is 14 residues. The CDR3 sequence: CASSPGGAGNTIYF. The CDR3 region has the DNA TGTGCCAGCAGTCCTGGGGGGGCTGGAAACACCATATATTTT.

CDR3 coding DNA: TGTGCCTGGAACCAAGACAGGGGCAATTCACCCCTCCACTTT. As protein: CAWNQDRGNSPLHF. The chain carries TRBV30 and TRBJ1-6; 8 bases agree with TRBD1. The V gene end was trimmed by 4 bases and the J gene end by 7 bases; junction bases not matched to a gene: 6. CDR3 length: 14 amino acids. CDR1 and CDR2 from the germline V gene are GTSNPN and SVGIG (reference sequence). Full variable domain (rest looked up from reference TRBV30 and TRBJ1-6): SQTIHQWPATLVQPVGSPLSLECTVEGTSNPNLYWYRQAAGRGLQLLFYSVGIGQISSEVPQNLSASRPQDRQFILSSKKLLLSDSGFYLCAWNQDRGNSPLHFGNGTRLTVT.

J is TRBJ2-2 and V is TRBV7-3; D gene unclear. The CDR3 is made up of 13 amino acids. Germline V gives CDR1 SGHTA, CDR2 FQGTGA. Trimming took off 5 bases at V and 8 bases at J, with 12 bases between the two ends. The CDR3 nucleotides read TGTGCCAGCAGCCAAGCAGAAGGGGGGGAGCTGTTTTTT. It is translated as CASSQAEGGELFF. The full variable domain, rest sourced from reference TRBV7-3 and TRBJ2-2, is GAGVSQTPSNKVTEKGKYVELRCDPISGHTALYWYRQSLGQGPEFLIYFQGTGAADDSGLPNDRFFAVRPEGSVSTLKIQRTERGDSAVYLCASSQAEGGELFFGEGSRLTVL.

The chain combines TRBV5-4 with TRBJ2-5, with 9 bases identical to TRBD1. Trimming at V came to 4 bases and at J to 6 bases, leaving 7 bases not matched to a gene. The CDR3 is made up of 14 amino acids. Looked up from germline, CDR1 is SGHNT and CDR2 is YYREEE (reference sequence). The CDR3 sequence is CASSPGTGLQTQYF. CDR3 coding DNA: TGTGCCAGCAGCCCTGGGACAGGGTTGCAGACCCAGTACTTC. The variable domain in full, completed from reference TRBV5-4 and TRBJ2-5, reads ETGVTQSPTHLIKTRGQQVTLRCSSQSGHNTVSWYQQALGQGPQFIFQYYREEENGRGNFPPRFSGLQFPNYSSELNVNALELDDSALYLCASSPGTGLQTQYFGPGTRLLVL.

The CDR3 coding sequence is TGTGCCAGCAGCTCCTTAGCGGGGTACAATGAGCAGTTCTTC. Residues: CASSSLAGYNEQFF. The V gene is TRBV13, the J gene TRBJ2-1; TRBD2 aligns across 8 bases. The V segment lost 4 bases and the J segment 4 bases; nucleotides outside the gene matches: 3. The CDR3 has 14 amino acids. Per germline, CDR1 PRHDT and CDR2 FYEKMQ (reference sequence).